These T cell receptor beta chains were read from a single sample in a study of regulatory T cells in long-lasting Graves disease. In TCRdb, the multiplex PCR reads were re-called with MiXCR into one record per CDR3 protein. This sample yields about 610,000 distinct CDR3 sequences, of which roughly a sixth are seen a single time; 9.5% to 15% belongs to the top ten. These same data were also listed under a study on T cells in Graves' hyperthyroidism and ophthalmopathy.

This specimen was peripheral blood mononuclear cells (PBMCs), taken at new diagnosis, from a patient treated with antithyroid drugs. The receptors were gathered from a man aged 18 to 29 with Graves disease. CDR3s include the opening cysteine and the closing phenylalanine or tryptophan. Fields, in order: clone size, V gene, CDR3 protein. Size is stated for part of the rows, as once, few or many counts, or as a class when the clone is expanded.

size: once; V: TRBV2; CDR3: CASSFGPRTYEQYF
size: NA; V: TRBV5-1; CDR3: CASSFATDNYEQYF
size: NA; V: TRBV12-3/TRBV12-4; CDR3: CASRPRDSGYTF
size: NA; V: TRBV5-8; CDR3: CASSLGPGTQKNIQYF
size: many; V: TRBV5-1; CDR3: CASSLVGEAYNEQFF
size: few; V: TRBV3-1; CDR3: CASSRSLRDPYEQYF
size: many; V: TRBV7-9; CDR3: CASSQTTANEQFF
size: NA; V: TRBV11-2; CDR3: CASSLDQGPHQPQHF
size: few; V: TRBV6-1; CDR3: CASTPSGTSSYEQYF
size: many; V: TRBV2; CDR3: CASRATGSGYTF
size: NA; V: TRBV10-2; CDR3: CASSVEGQWGEAFF
size: NA; V: TRBV6-2/TRBV6-3; CDR3: CASSELTPLYEQYF
size: many; V: TRBV7-3; CDR3: CASTGWDYYGNEQFF
size: many; V: TRBV2; CDR3: CASRNRDRGPGELFF
size: many; V: TRBV27; CDR3: CASSLFSLAGSYEQYF
size: many; V: TRBV20-1; CDR3: CSARRSLDQPQHF
size: once; V: TRBV19; CDR3: CASQPTGHGGEQFF
size: few; V: TRBV27; CDR3: CASSLRGQYEQYF
size: many; V: TRBV2; CDR3: CASSEALGQGTNYGYTF
size: many; V: TRBV12-3/TRBV12-4; CDR3: CASSRRPGQISYNEQFF
size: few; V: TRBV19; CDR3: CASSLAVSYNEQFF
size: few; V: TRBV20-1; CDR3: CSAGGTGNNQPQHF
size: few; V: TRBV18; CDR3: CASSPRDRLYNEQFF
size: many; V: TRBV12-3/TRBV12-4; CDR3: CASSPTSGFSYNEQFF
size: NA; V: TRBV10-3; CDR3: CAISESQYEQYF
size: once; V: TRBV5-1; CDR3: CASSWEGATEAFF
size: many; V: TRBV18; CDR3: CASSPRAASSYEQYF
size: many; V: TRBV12-3/TRBV12-4; CDR3: CASRSSRPQGPLNTEAFF
size: many; V: TRBV12-5; CDR3: CASGLDQPYNEQFF
size: NA; V: TRBV7-8; CDR3: CASSFRWREGEQYF
size: few; V: TRBV5-1; CDR3: CASSLVGQSKTQYF
size: many; V: TRBV5-1; CDR3: CASSPRQTSYEQYF
size: NA; V: TRBV5-1; CDR3: CASRRTSGGGGPYEQYF
size: many; V: TRBV6-2/TRBV6-3; CDR3: CASSQGQGASPYEQYF
size: many; V: TRBV28; CDR3: CASYSLSSYEQYF
size: NA; V: TRBV6-1; CDR3: CASSAPGQPRGTNYGYTF
size: many; V: TRBV5-1; CDR3: CASSAGEVTYEQYF
size: many; V: TRBV27; CDR3: CASSVLLDRGPSTDTQYF
size: many; V: TRBV18; CDR3: CASSPRENEQFF
size: few; V: TRBV18; CDR3: CASSPTSGRAYNEQFF
size: many; V: TRBV27; CDR3: CASSLSAGGGNYEQYF
size: once; V: TRBV9; CDR3: CASSPQGQGGTEAFF
size: NA; V: TRBV5-1; CDR3: CASSLSGDSQPQHF
size: NA; V: TRBV5-1; CDR3: CASSPAGTSGRNQETQYF